The clone carrying this T cell receptor (beta chain) was recorded only once. Germline CDR1 and CDR2: SNHLY and FYNNEI. The V end lost 4 bases, the J end lost 6 bases, and 0 bases lay between the germline ends. The CDR3 spans 10 residues. The data stem from a study of OX40 agonist ivuxolimab in advanced cancers. Repertoires were generated with immunoSEQ multiplex PCR, while TCRdb's copy carries only in-frame clones and drops some. The sample consists of 48,000 or so clones, around nine tenths of them appearing once. The TCR was taken from an adult with an advanced solid tumor such as melanoma, head and neck, liver or kidney cancer. Sequencing was performed on CD4+ or CD8+ T cells sorted from blood, taken in a trial of the OX40 agonist ivuxolimab. The J gene is TRBJ2-2, the V gene TRBV2; D remains unclear. CDR3 nucleotides: TGTGCCAGCAGTGCCGGGGAGCTGTTTTTT. Its translation: CASSAGELFF.